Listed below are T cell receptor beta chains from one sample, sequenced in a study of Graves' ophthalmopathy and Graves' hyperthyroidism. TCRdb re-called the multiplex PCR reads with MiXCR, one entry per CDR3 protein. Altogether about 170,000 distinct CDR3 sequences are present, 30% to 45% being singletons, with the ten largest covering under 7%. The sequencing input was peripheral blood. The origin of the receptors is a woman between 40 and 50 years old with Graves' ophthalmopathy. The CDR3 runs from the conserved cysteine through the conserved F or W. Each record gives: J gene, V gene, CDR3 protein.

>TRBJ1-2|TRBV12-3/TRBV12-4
CASSFIREYGYTF
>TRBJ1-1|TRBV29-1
CSVQRQGLNTEAFF
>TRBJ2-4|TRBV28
CASSGAGGAKNIQYF
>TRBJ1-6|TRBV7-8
CASSSGQPNSPLHF
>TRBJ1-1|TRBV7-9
CASSLSGRGNAEAFF
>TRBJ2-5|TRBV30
CASLAWRETQYF
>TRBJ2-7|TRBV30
CAWNPGHGSGEQYF
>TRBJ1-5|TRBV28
CASTDRVVDQPQHF
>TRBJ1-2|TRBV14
CASSPGRALGYTF
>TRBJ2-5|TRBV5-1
CASSLAGGGAGKTQYF
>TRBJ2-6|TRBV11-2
CASSSTGSGANVLTF
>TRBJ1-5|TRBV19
CASSRQGTYSNQPQHF
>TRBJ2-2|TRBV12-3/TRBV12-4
CASSFRGGGGELFF
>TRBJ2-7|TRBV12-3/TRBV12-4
CASRGGDRGIHEQYF
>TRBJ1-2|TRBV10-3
CAITGTENYGYTF
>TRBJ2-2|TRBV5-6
CASSTLAGEYTGELFF
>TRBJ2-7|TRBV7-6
CASRLTSTGNEQYF
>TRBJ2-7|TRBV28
CASSLGLAGAVQYF
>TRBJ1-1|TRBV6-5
CASSSRWSPVAFF
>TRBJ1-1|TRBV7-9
CASSFGTTNTEAFF
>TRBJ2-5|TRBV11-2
CASSFGLAGDQETQYF
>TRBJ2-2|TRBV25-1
CASSDTGASTGELFF
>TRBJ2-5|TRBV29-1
CSVGETQYF
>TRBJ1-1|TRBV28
CASISGTEAFF
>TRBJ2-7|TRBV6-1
CASTSGRNYEQYF
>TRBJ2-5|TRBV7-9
CAGSLAMGQGAETQYF
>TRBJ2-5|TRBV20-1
CSAGRETQYF
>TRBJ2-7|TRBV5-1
CASSPGLALYEQYF
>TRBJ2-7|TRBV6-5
CASSFRLAGSGEQYF
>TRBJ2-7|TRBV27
CASRDPDFYEQYF
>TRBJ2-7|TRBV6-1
CASSGPGGYEQYF
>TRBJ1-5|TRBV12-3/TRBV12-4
CASSPRTGESNQPQHF
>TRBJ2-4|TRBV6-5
CASSYLLAGNGHIQYF
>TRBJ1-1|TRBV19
CASSIITALPKGTEAFF
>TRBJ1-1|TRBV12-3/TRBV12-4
CASSDPGRAFF
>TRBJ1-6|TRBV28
CASSLRSSSYNSPLHF
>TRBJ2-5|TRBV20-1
CSAREFGSETQYF
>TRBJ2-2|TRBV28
CASSLRATGERTGELFF